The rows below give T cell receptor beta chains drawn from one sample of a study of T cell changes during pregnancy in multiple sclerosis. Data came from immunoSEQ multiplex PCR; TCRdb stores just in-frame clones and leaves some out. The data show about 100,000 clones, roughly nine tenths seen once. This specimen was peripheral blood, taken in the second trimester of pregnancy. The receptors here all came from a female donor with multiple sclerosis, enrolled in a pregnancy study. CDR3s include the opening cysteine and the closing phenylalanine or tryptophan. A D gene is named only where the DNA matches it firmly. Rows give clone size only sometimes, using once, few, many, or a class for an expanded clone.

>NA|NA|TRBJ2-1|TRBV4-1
CASSQRVTLDNEQFF
TGCGCCAGCAGCCAACGTGTGACTCTTGACAATGAGCAGTTCTTC
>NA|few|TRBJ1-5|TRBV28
CASSLLILVGASREPQHF
TGTGCCAGCAGTTTGCTCATATTGGTGGGGGCATCAAGGGAGCCCCAGCATTTT
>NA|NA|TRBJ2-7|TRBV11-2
CASSFHYSGTLPYEQYF
TGTGCCAGCAGCTTCCACTACTCCGGGACTTTACCCTACGAGCAGTACTTC
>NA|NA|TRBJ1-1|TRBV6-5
CASSYGSNTEAFF
TGTGCCAGCAGTTACGGCTCGAACACTGAAGCTTTCTTT
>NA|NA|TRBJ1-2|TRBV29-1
CSVVSGDYGYTF
TGCAGCGTTGTCTCGGGGGATTATGGCTACACCTTC
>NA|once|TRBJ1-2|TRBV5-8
CASSLRGGYTF
TGTGCCAGCAGCCTCAGGGGAGGCTACACCTTC
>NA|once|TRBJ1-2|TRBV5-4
CASSPGRRSTYGYTF
TGTGCCAGCAGCCCAGGCAGACGGTCCACCTATGGCTACACCTTC
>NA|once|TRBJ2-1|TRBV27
CASSLSTASYNEQFF
TGTGCCAGCAGTTTATCGACAGCCTCCTACAATGAGCAGTTCTTC
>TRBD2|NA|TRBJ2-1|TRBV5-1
CASSSGLAGDSYNEQFF
TGCGCCAGCAGCTCGGGACTAGCGGGTGATTCCTACAATGAGCAGTTCTTC
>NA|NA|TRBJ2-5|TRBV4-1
CASSHPLQGRQETQYF
TGCGCCAGCAGCCATCCCCTACAGGGCCGACAAGAGACCCAGTACTTC
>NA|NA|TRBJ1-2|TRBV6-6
CASSPPGGGLDGYTF
TGTGCCAGCAGTCCGCCGGGCGGGGGGCTCGATGGCTACACCTTC
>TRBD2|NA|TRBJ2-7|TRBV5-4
CASSPLAGGSYEQYF
TGTGCCAGCAGTCCTTTAGCGGGGGGAAGCTACGAGCAGTACTTC
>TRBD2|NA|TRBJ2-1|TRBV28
CASSLSLAGASEQFF
TGTGCCAGCAGTTTATCCCTAGCGGGAGCTAGTGAGCAGTTCTTC
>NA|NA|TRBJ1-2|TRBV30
CAWSVTRESYTF
TGTGCCTGGAGTGTAACCAGGGAAAGCTACACCTTC
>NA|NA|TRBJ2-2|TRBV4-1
CASSQGPRNTGELFF
TGCGCCAGCAGCCAAGGGCCTAGGAACACCGGGGAGCTGTTTTTT
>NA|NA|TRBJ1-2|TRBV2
CASSPDRANYGYTF
TGTGCCAGCTCCCCTGACAGAGCTAACTATGGCTACACCTTC
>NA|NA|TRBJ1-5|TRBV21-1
CAVGTEGDRQPQHF
TGTGCCGTAGGGACAGAGGGAGATCGGCAGCCCCAGCATTTT
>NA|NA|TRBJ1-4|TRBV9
CASSSRRNNNEKLFF
TGTGCCAGCAGCTCTAGACGGAATAATAATGAAAAACTGTTTTTT
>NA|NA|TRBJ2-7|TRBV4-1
CASSQVGGETYEQYF
TGCGCCAGCAGCCAAGTAGGAGGGGAAACCTACGAGCAGTACTTC
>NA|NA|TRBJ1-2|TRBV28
CASSSGFSNYGYTF
TGTGCCAGCAGTTCGGGGTTCTCTAACTATGGCTACACCTTC
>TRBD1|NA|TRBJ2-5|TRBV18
CASSPFRRDRGMRQETQYF
TGTGCCAGCTCACCATTTCGGCGGGACAGGGGGATGAGACAAGAGACCCAGTACTTC
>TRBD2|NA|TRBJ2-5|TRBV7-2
CASSLAGRGREETQYF
TGTGCCAGCAGCTTAGCGGGGCGGGGGAGAGAGGAGACCCAGTACTTC
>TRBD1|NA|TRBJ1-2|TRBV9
CASSVLAGGNYGYTF
TGTGCCAGCAGCGTACTGGCAGGGGGGAACTATGGCTACACCTTC
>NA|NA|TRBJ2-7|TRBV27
CASSPYSGYEQYF
TGTGCCAGCAGTCCCTATTCGGGCTACGAGCAGTACTTC
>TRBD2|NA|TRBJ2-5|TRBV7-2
CASRERGGTQYF
TGTGCCAGCAGGGAGCGGGGGGGGACCCAGTACTTC
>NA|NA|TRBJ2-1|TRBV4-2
CASSQDWRLVDEQFF
TGTGCCAGCAGCCAAGATTGGCGACTAGTGGATGAGCAGTTCTTC
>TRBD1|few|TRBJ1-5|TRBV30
CAWSGQGHQPQHF
TGTGCCTGGAGTGGACAGGGCCATCAGCCCCAGCATTTT
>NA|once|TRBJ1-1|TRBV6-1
CASSDRQYTEAFF
TGTGCCAGCTCTGACAGACAGTACACTGAAGCTTTCTTT
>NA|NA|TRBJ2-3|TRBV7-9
CASSPRIYSTDTQYF
TGTGCCAGCAGTCCTAGGATTTATAGCACAGATACGCAGTATTTT
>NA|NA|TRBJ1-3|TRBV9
CASSVLPGNTIYF
TGTGCCAGCAGCGTACTACCTGGAAACACCATATATTTT
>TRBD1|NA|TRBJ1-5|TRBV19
CASRTTGRGNQPQHF
TGTGCCAGTAGAACGACAGGGCGCGGCAATCAGCCCCAGCATTTT